Listed below are T cell receptor beta chains from one sample, sequenced in a study of T cell responses to AZD1222 COVID-19 vaccine. Only in-frame clones appear in the TCRdb table, and some are missing; sequencing was by immunoSEQ multiplex PCR. The table shows 90,000 to 110,000 clones, with approximately 87% occurring only once. Source: peripheral blood, taken on day 0 of AZD1222 vaccination. The receptors shown here come from an adult in good health. Both conserved end residues are part of each CDR3. The order of the fields is J gene, D gene, clone size, V gene, CDR3 DNA, CDR3 protein. D genes are given only for firm matches. A clone size is listed for some rows: how often the clone was seen (once, few, many), or a class if it is expanded.

j_call: TRBJ2-3; d_call: TRBD2; clone_size: .; v_call: TRBV5-1; cdr3_nt: TGCGCCAGCAGCTTGGTCGGCGCGGGGGGGCCCACAGATACGCAGTATTTT; cdr3_aa: CASSLVGAGGPTDTQYF
j_call: TRBJ1-1; d_call: TRBD1; clone_size: once; v_call: TRBV11-3; cdr3_nt: TGTGCCAGCAGCTCCCGGGACAGGGGGCGAGAAGCTTTCTTT; cdr3_aa: CASSSRDRGREAFF
j_call: TRBJ1-2; d_call: TRBD1; clone_size: .; v_call: TRBV6-5; cdr3_nt: TGTGCCAGCAGTTCGGGGCAGGGGGCATACTATGGCTACACCTTC; cdr3_aa: CASSSGQGAYYGYTF
j_call: TRBJ1-3; d_call: .; clone_size: .; v_call: TRBV3-1/TRBV3-2; cdr3_nt: TGTGCCAGCAGCCAAATGGGGGCATCTGGAAACACCATATATTTT; cdr3_aa: CASSQMGASGNTIYF
j_call: TRBJ1-2; d_call: TRBD1; clone_size: .; v_call: TRBV7-8; cdr3_nt: TGTGCCAGCAGCCCAAGACAGGGATCTGGCTACACCTTC; cdr3_aa: CASSPRQGSGYTF
j_call: TRBJ2-2; d_call: .; clone_size: .; v_call: TRBV19; cdr3_nt: TGTGCCGTAAGGGGGAGTCGGACCGGGGAGCTGTTTTTT; cdr3_aa: CAVRGSRTGELFF
j_call: TRBJ1-1; d_call: .; clone_size: .; v_call: TRBV29-1; cdr3_nt: TGCAGCGTTGAAAAGGGCAGCACTGAAGCTTTCTTT; cdr3_aa: CSVEKGSTEAFF
j_call: TRBJ2-7; d_call: .; clone_size: once; v_call: TRBV7-9; cdr3_nt: TGTGCCAGCAGCCCCCTAGGGAACTACGAGCAGTACTTC; cdr3_aa: CASSPLGNYEQYF
j_call: TRBJ2-5; d_call: .; clone_size: .; v_call: TRBV7-9; cdr3_nt: TGTGCCAGCAGCTCTCGGGACTCAAAACATGGGGAGACCCAGTACTTC; cdr3_aa: CASSSRDSKHGETQYF
j_call: TRBJ2-1; d_call: TRBD2; clone_size: .; v_call: TRBV29-1; cdr3_nt: TGCAGCGTTGTAGGGCGGCTAGCGGAGGAATACAATGAGCAGTTCTTC; cdr3_aa: CSVVGRLAEEYNEQFF
j_call: TRBJ1-2; d_call: .; clone_size: .; v_call: TRBV25-1; cdr3_nt: TGTGCCAGCAGTGATCCGGGACACCTTAACTATGGCTACACCTTC; cdr3_aa: CASSDPGHLNYGYTF
j_call: TRBJ2-3; d_call: TRBD2; clone_size: .; v_call: TRBV27; cdr3_nt: TGTGCCAGCAGTTTACTTCTAGCGGGAGGTTCCACAGATACGCAGTATTTT; cdr3_aa: CASSLLLAGGSTDTQYF
j_call: TRBJ1-1; d_call: .; clone_size: few; v_call: TRBV28; cdr3_nt: TGTGCCAGCAGTCCCGGAAGGGCTGAAGCTTTCTTT; cdr3_aa: CASSPGRAEAFF
j_call: TRBJ2-1; d_call: TRBD1; clone_size: .; v_call: TRBV3-1/TRBV3-2; cdr3_nt: TGTGCCAGCAGCCCGGGACAGGGGGCCTGGTCCTACAATGAGCAGTTCTTC; cdr3_aa: CASSPGQGAWSYNEQFF
j_call: TRBJ1-2; d_call: .; clone_size: .; v_call: TRBV5-4; cdr3_nt: TGTGCCAGCAGCTTGGCCGGTGGAATCGATGGCTACACCTTC; cdr3_aa: CASSLAGGIDGYTF
j_call: TRBJ2-1; d_call: .; clone_size: .; v_call: TRBV5-1; cdr3_nt: TGCGCCAGTAGCCTGGACTACGCCCACCCTCGCGATGAGCAGTTCTTC; cdr3_aa: CASSLDYAHPRDEQFF
j_call: TRBJ1-6; d_call: TRBD1; clone_size: .; v_call: TRBV14; cdr3_nt: TGTGCCAGCAGCCAATTCGGGGACAGCAGTTCACCCCTCCACTTT; cdr3_aa: CASSQFGDSSSPLHF
j_call: TRBJ2-1; d_call: TRBD2; clone_size: .; v_call: TRBV19; cdr3_nt: TGTGCCATCTCACGGGGGGAGCCCTACAATGAGCAGTTCTTC; cdr3_aa: CAISRGEPYNEQFF
j_call: TRBJ2-7; d_call: .; clone_size: .; v_call: TRBV3-1/TRBV3-2; cdr3_nt: TGTGCCAGCAGCCAATTAACAGGGCCCGGTTACGAGCAGTACTTC; cdr3_aa: CASSQLTGPGYEQYF
j_call: TRBJ1-5; d_call: .; clone_size: .; v_call: TRBV10-3; cdr3_nt: TGTGCCATCAGTGAGCCTGGGGGAAATCAGCCCCAGCATTTT; cdr3_aa: CAISEPGGNQPQHF
j_call: TRBJ2-7; d_call: TRBD1; clone_size: .; v_call: TRBV5-1; cdr3_nt: TGCGCCAGCAGCTTGGGAAGGACAGGGAGCTACGAGCAGTACTTC; cdr3_aa: CASSLGRTGSYEQYF
j_call: TRBJ1-1; d_call: TRBD1; clone_size: few; v_call: TRBV27; cdr3_nt: TGTGCCAGCAGTTTTGTTACAGGGGCAACTGAAGCTTTCTTT; cdr3_aa: CASSFVTGATEAFF
j_call: TRBJ2-3; d_call: TRBD2; clone_size: .; v_call: TRBV5-6; cdr3_nt: TGTGCCAGCAGCTTCGGGACTAGCGTCAGGGCAGATACGCAGTATTTT; cdr3_aa: CASSFGTSVRADTQYF
j_call: TRBJ2-7; d_call: TRBD1; clone_size: .; v_call: TRBV28; cdr3_nt: TGTGCCAGCAGTTTTCAGGACAGGGTAAACGACGAGCAGTACTTC; cdr3_aa: CASSFQDRVNDEQYF
j_call: TRBJ2-1; d_call: TRBD2; clone_size: .; v_call: TRBV10-3; cdr3_nt: TGTGCCATCAGTGAATCGGGACTAGCGGGAGTTCAGCAGTTCTTC; cdr3_aa: CAISESGLAGVQQFF
j_call: TRBJ1-1; d_call: .; clone_size: .; v_call: TRBV5-1; cdr3_nt: TGCGCCAGCAGCCAAGGGACATCCACTGAAGCTTTCTTT; cdr3_aa: CASSQGTSTEAFF
j_call: TRBJ1-4; d_call: .; clone_size: .; v_call: TRBV24-1; cdr3_nt: TGTGCCACCAGTGATTCGGATGAAAAACTGTTTTTT; cdr3_aa: CATSDSDEKLFF
j_call: TRBJ2-2; d_call: .; clone_size: once; v_call: TRBV19; cdr3_nt: TGTGCCAGTGTCCCCGGGAGTACTAACACCGGGGAGCTGTTTTTT; cdr3_aa: CASVPGSTNTGELFF
j_call: TRBJ1-1; d_call: .; clone_size: .; v_call: TRBV27; cdr3_nt: TGTGCCAGCAGCCCACCAGGGTTTACCGAAGCTTTCTTT; cdr3_aa: CASSPPGFTEAFF
j_call: TRBJ1-3; d_call: .; clone_size: .; v_call: TRBV14; cdr3_nt: TGTGCCCCCCCAGGCCACTCTGGAAACACCATATATTTT; cdr3_aa: CAPPGHSGNTIYF
j_call: TRBJ2-3; d_call: TRBD2; clone_size: .; v_call: TRBV19; cdr3_nt: TGTGCCAGTACCCCTCGGGGGGAGGATACGCAGTATTTT; cdr3_aa: CASTPRGEDTQYF
j_call: TRBJ2-5; d_call: TRBD1; clone_size: .; v_call: TRBV5-4; cdr3_nt: TGTGCCAGCAGCTTGGTCGGGACAGCTAAAGAGACCCAGTACTTC; cdr3_aa: CASSLVGTAKETQYF